What follows are 32 T cell receptor beta chains derived from one specimen sequenced in a study of a mutant IDH1 vaccine in newly diagnosed glioma. These receptors are not linked to any known antigen. The repertoire was sequenced with immunoSEQ multiplex PCR; TCRdb's copy has only in-frame clones and lacks some. The sample lists 20,000 to 30,000 clones; around 77% were seen once. Time point specified: week 11, during vaccination. Doses comprised 300 ug of mutant IDH1 20-mer peptide each, plus topical imiquimod. The sample here was PBMCs, taken from a glioma patient whose treatment included an IDH1 peptide vaccine. These receptors were taken from a woman between 18 and 29 years old with glioma.

This clone was found a few times. The chain joins TRBV5-7 to TRBJ1-5, with D unresolved. TRBV5-7 is given ORF status, its function remaining uncertain. CDR3 length equals 12 residues. With 2 bases removed from V and 4 bases from J, the gap between germline ends came to 4 bases. CDR3: CASSFPNQPQHF. CDR3 coding DNA: TGTGCCAGCAGCTTTCCGAATCAGCCCCAGCATTTT.

V and J are TRBV7-2 and TRBJ2-7, with TRBD1 identical over 9 bases. Germline-derived CDR1 and CDR2 are SGHTA and FQGNSA. This CDR3 has 15 residues. J gave up 5 bases and V 1 base, and 6 bases lay outside the gene matches. The CDR3 is CASSLVGTGFDEQYF. CDR3 nucleotide sequence: TGTGCCAGCAGCTTAGTCGGGACAGGGTTCGACGAGCAGTACTTC.

The J gene is TRBJ2-1, the V gene TRBV4-3; TRBD2 matches 12 bases. With 0 bases clipped from V and 10 bases from J, the junction kept 10 bases outside the gene matches. The CDR3 is made up of 17 amino acids. The germline gives CDR1 LGHNA, CDR2 YSLEER. DNA of the CDR3: TGCGCCAGCAGCCAAGAACTAGCGGGAGGAGGCAGTGGCGAGCAGTTCTTC. Its translation is CASSQELAGGGSGEQFF.

The V and J genes are TRBV6-5 and TRBJ1-5; 8 bases line up with TRBD1. This CDR3 spans 12 amino acids. Germline values: CDR1 MNHEY, CDR2 SVGAGI. Trimming removed 6 bases from V and 7 bases from J; junction bases left unmatched: 2. The CDR3 loop reads CASSGQGQPQHF. CDR3 coding DNA: TGTGCCAGCAGCGGACAGGGCCAGCCCCAGCATTTT.

The chain combines TRBV6-6 with TRBJ1-2, with 8 bases matching TRBD1. Trimming took 6 bases from V and 13 from J; bases not matched to a gene: 13. The CDR3 is 13 amino acids. Per germline, CDR1 MNHNY and CDR2 SVGAGI (reference sequence). CDR3 coding DNA: TGTGCCAGCAGCCGCCTTTCAGGGGGCGCAGGCACCTTC. Amino acids: CASSRLSGGAGTF.

The chain employs TRBV6-5 and TRBJ2-1; no firm D call. The CDR3 covers 14 residues. CDR1 and CDR2 (germline): MNHEY, SVGAGI. V gave up 7 bases and J gave up 4 bases, with 14 bases separating them. Here the CDR3 DNA reads TGTGCCAGCAAAAACAATATCGGGTACAATGAGCAGTTCTTC. It specifies CASKNNIGYNEQFF.

V and J are TRBV25-1 and TRBJ2-1, with 7 positions matching TRBD1. The trim removed 4 bases at V and 5 bases at J, leaving 5 bases unmatched. The CDR3 is made up of 14 amino acids. CDR1 is MGHDK, CDR2 SYGVNS, per germline. As DNA, the CDR3 is TGTGCCAGCAGTGCCGACAGGGCGGACAATGAGCAGTTCTTC. Translated, it gives CASSADRADNEQFF.

J is TRBJ2-5 and V is TRBV4-3; D unresolved. Germline V CDR1 and CDR2: LGHNA, YSLEER. There are 15 residues in the CDR3. Trimming shortened V by 0 bases and J by 2 bases, and 10 bases separated the two germline ends. The CDR3 DNA is TGCGCCAGCAGCCAAGATGGCAGCTTGCAAGAGACCCAGTACTTC. Its protein product is CASSQDGSLQETQYF.

This sequence joins TRBV6-5 and TRBJ1-1; D perhaps matches TRBD1 (5 bases). V lost 6 bases and J 1 base, leaving 12 bases between the germline ends. Germline V gene sequence: CDR1 MNHEY, CDR2 SVGAGI. The CDR3 length is 14 residues. The chain's CDR3 is CASSPLGGNTEAFF. The CDR3, as DNA: TGTGCCAGCAGCCCCCTGGGGGGGAACACTGAAGCTTTCTTT.

The chain is built from TRBV7-2 and TRBJ2-2, with D maybe TRBD2 (6 bases). The CDR3 spans 16 residues. Trimming left V 5 bases short and J 6 bases short, with 19 bases between. Germline lookup yields CDR1 SGHTA and CDR2 FQGNSA. As DNA, the CDR3 is TGTGCCAGCAGCGCCAACTTCCTAGGCGGGGCCGGGGAGCTGTTTTTT. This encodes CASSANFLGGAGELFF. The variable domain in full, with the rest retrieved from reference TRBV7-2 and TRBJ2-2, is GAGVSQSPSNKVTEKGKDVELRCDPISGHTALYWYRQSLGQGLEFLIYFQGNSAPDKSGLPSDRFSAERTGGSVSTLTIQRTQQEDSAVYLCASSANFLGGAGELFFGEGSRLTVL.

The chain is built from TRBV28 and TRBJ1-1; D unresolved. Per germline, CDR1 MDHEN and CDR2 SYDVKM. V gave up 3 bases and J gave up 9 bases, with 17 bases separating them. The CDR3 totals 14 residues. The CDR3 DNA is TGTGCCAGCAGTTTGTATCCTCCTCCTGGGCAAGCTTTCTTT. Its protein is CASSLYPPPGQAFF. Using reference TRBV28 and TRBJ1-1 for the parts outside the CDR3, the full variable domain is DVKVTQSSRYLVKRTGEKVFLECVQDMDHENMFWYRQDPGLGLRLIYFSYDVKMKEKGDIPEGYSVSREKKERFSLILESASTNQTSMYLCASSLYPPPGQAFFGQGTRLTVV.

The rearrangement joins TRBV6-5 to TRBJ2-2, with D unresolved. Trimming left V 2 bases short and J 4 bases short, with 11 bases between. The V gene's germline CDR1 is MNHEY and CDR2 SVGAGI. The CDR3 consists of 15 residues. The CDR3 reads CASSYNGLVTGELFF. CDR3 bases: TGTGCCAGCAGTTACAATGGCCTAGTCACCGGGGAGCTGTTTTTT.

This clone was seen a handful of times. The chain couples TRBV29-1 to TRBJ1-1; D perhaps matches TRBD1 (5 bases). V was clipped by 6 bases and J by 3 bases, with 14 bases between them. The germline gives CDR1 SQVTM, CDR2 ANQGSEA. The CDR3 contains 13 residues. The CDR3 protein is CSVLQGGDTEAFF. DNA of the CDR3: TGCAGCGTACTTCAGGGAGGGGACACTGAAGCTTTCTTT.

V gene TRBV7-9 combines with J gene TRBJ2-2; no definite D call. The CDR3 has 15 amino acids. The ends were cut back, 1 base at V and 2 bases at J, with 8 bases in the middle. Germline V gene data show CDR1 as SEHNR and CDR2 as FQNEAQ (reference sequence). DNA for the CDR3: TGTGCCAGCAGCTTAGTAGGCGCCAACACCGGGGAGCTGTTTTTT. This sequence encodes CASSLVGANTGELFF.

CDR3 nucleotides: TGTGCCAGCAGCGCCGTAGAGAGCGGGCGAAAGAACACCGGGGAGCTGTTTTTT. This sequence encodes CASSAVESGRKNTGELFF. V usage is TRBV7-8 and J usage is TRBJ2-2, with D possibly TRBD2 on 6 matching bases. Germline V CDR1 and CDR2: SGHVS, FQNEAQ. CDR3 length: 18 amino acids. V was shortened by 5 bases and J by 1 base, with 20 bases between the two germline ends.

The rearrangement links TRBV7-9 to TRBJ2-7; 10 bases are shared with TRBD2. CDR3 size: 16 residues. V gave up 1 base and J gave up 2 bases; unmatched junction bases: 5. Germline values: CDR1 SEHNR, CDR2 FQNEAQ (reference sequence). The CDR3 sequence is CASSLVTSGETYEQYF. CDR3 coding DNA: TGTGCCAGCAGCTTAGTCACTAGCGGGGAAACCTACGAGCAGTACTTC.

This chain links TRBV30 with TRBJ2-6, with TRBD1 matching over 8 bases. Germline V gene lookup returns CDR1 GTSNPN and CDR2 SVGIG (reference sequence). The CDR3 spans 19 residues. J was trimmed by 0 bases and V by 5 bases; bases with no gene match: 15. The CDR3 spells CAWGGLGDRSLSGANVLTF. The CDR3 DNA follows: TGTGCCTGGGGGGGCTTAGGGGACAGGTCCCTCTCTGGGGCCAACGTCCTGACTTTC.

The genes are TRBV30 and TRBJ2-1; 11 positions agree with TRBD2. CDR1 is GTSNPN, CDR2 SVGIG, per germline (reference sequence). V dropped 2 bases and J dropped 8; count of bases not matched to a gene: 5. This CDR3 region has 14 residues. The CDR3 is CAWSRGLAVDEQFF. In DNA form, the CDR3 reads TGTGCCTGGAGTCGGGGACTAGCGGTGGATGAGCAGTTCTTC. Combining the CDR3 with reference TRBV30 and TRBJ2-1 gives the whole variable domain SQTIHQWPATLVQPVGSPLSLECTVEGTSNPNLYWYRQAAGRGLQLLFYSVGIGQISSEVPQNLSASRPQDRQFILSSKKLLLSDSGFYLCAWSRGLAVDEQFFGPGTRLTVL.

This sequence joins TRBV7-9 and TRBJ2-1; no firm D call. The V and J ends lost 0 bases and 6 bases respectively, with 12 bases between them. CDR1 and CDR2 from the germline V gene are SEHNR and FQNEAQ (reference sequence). The CDR3 spans 15 residues. Here the CDR3 DNA reads TGTGCCAGCAGCTTAGCAGTACTGGAAACCAATGAGCAGTTCTTC. Encoded protein: CASSLAVLETNEQFF.

This chain uses TRBV7-9 with TRBJ1-1; no definite D call. From germline, CDR1 is SEHNR and CDR2 FQNEAQ (reference sequence). The CDR3 has 12 amino acids. V shed 7 bases and J shed 5 bases, with 11 bases lying between them. The CDR3 nucleotides are TGTGCCAGCACCGAAGCGGGGACTGAAGCTTTCTTT. The encoded protein is CASTEAGTEAFF.

The V call is TRBV29-1, the J call TRBJ1-6; no reliable D call. The CDR3 loop spans 13 amino acids. The V end was cut by 4 bases, the J end by 7 bases, with 11 bases between. Germline CDR1 and CDR2: SQVTM and ANQGSEA. The CDR3 spells CSVGENWNSPLHF. The CDR3 coding sequence is TGCAGCGTTGGAGAGAATTGGAATTCACCCCTCCACTTT.

The chain is built from TRBV19 and TRBJ2-2; TRBD2 matches 9 bases. Germline V gives CDR1 LNHDA, CDR2 SQIVND (reference sequence). Trimming removed 4 bases from V and 4 bases from J; junction bases left unmatched: 1. The CDR3 contains 14 residues. For the CDR3, the DNA is TGTGCCAGTAGTAAACTAGCGGGCACCGGGGAGCTGTTTTTT. Translating gives CASSKLAGTGELFF.

V is TRBV19 and J is TRBJ1-2; TRBD1 matches 7 bases. The V segment lost 7 bases and the J segment 5 bases; nucleotides outside the gene matches: 25. The CDR3 is 19 residues long. Germline V CDR1 and CDR2: LNHDA, SQIVND (reference sequence). In DNA form, the CDR3 reads TGTGCCAGTACCCCAAAAATTTCCCTGGGGACAGAGAATTATTATGGCTACACCTTC. Translating it yields CASTPKISLGTENYYGYTF.

The gene calls are TRBV4-1 and TRBJ2-7; 7 nucleotides align to TRBD1. Germline V gene sequence: CDR1 MGHRA, CDR2 YSYEKL. V shed 3 bases, J shed 4 bases, and the junction held 9 bases outside the gene matches. CDR3 length equals 15 residues. The CDR3 DNA sequence: TGCGCCAGCAGCCAGAATACCGGGACAGAGTACGAGCAGTACTTC. As protein: CASSQNTGTEYEQYF.

This sequence joins TRBV10-3 and TRBJ2-5; 11 bases agree with TRBD2. The V and J ends lost 4 bases and 0 bases, in that order; junction bases with no gene match: 4. The CDR3 runs 16 residues. CDR1 ENHRY and CDR2 SYGVKD come from the germline V gene. The CDR3 loop is CAISGRTSGYQETQYF. For the CDR3, the DNA is TGTGCCATCAGTGGGAGGACTAGCGGGTACCAAGAGACCCAGTACTTC.

The V and J genes are TRBV27 and TRBJ2-2; D call uncertain. Trimming pared 6 bases from V and 5 bases from J, leaving 10 bases between. The CDR3 consists of 13 residues. CDR1 and CDR2 (germline): MNHEY, SMNVEV (reference sequence). CDR3 DNA: TGTGCCAGCAGCCCCTTGAGGACCGGGGAGCTGTTTTTT. Amino acids: CASSPLRTGELFF.

This clone was seen only a few times. The V and J genes are TRBV19 and TRBJ1-4; the D is unclear. There are 14 residues in the CDR3. Looked up from germline, CDR1 is LNHDA and CDR2 is SQIVND (reference sequence). The V end lost 3 bases, the J end lost 5 bases, and 10 bases lay between the germline ends. The DNA of the CDR3 is TGTGCCAGTAGTATCTGGGGATCCAATGAAAAACTGTTTTTT. Its translation is CASSIWGSNEKLFF.

The rearrangement joins TRBV5-5 to TRBJ1-1; 7 bases match TRBD1. Trimming cost V 2 bases and J 4 bases; bases outside gene matches: 2. Germline loops: CDR1 SGHKS, CDR2 YYEKEE (reference sequence). CDR3 length: 13 residues. CDR3 DNA: TGTGCCAGCAGCTTCCCAGGGGGCACTGAAGCTTTCTTT. Translation: CASSFPGGTEAFF.

In this sample, this clone turned up once. The chain uses TRBV5-1 and TRBJ2-7, with D perhaps being TRBD1 or TRBD2 (5 bases each). Germline assignment: CDR1 SGHRS and CDR2 YFSETQ. The CDR3 loop spans 14 amino acids. Trimming took off 5 bases at V and 5 bases at J, with 17 bases between the two ends. CDR3 amino acids: CASREGNIVHEQYF. CDR3 in DNA: TGCGCCAGCAGAGAGGGGAACATTGTCCACGAGCAGTACTTC.

This clone has more than one count but fewer than ten. V usage is TRBV25-1 and J usage is TRBJ1-2, with 8 bases matching TRBD1. This CDR3 is built from 16 residues. Trimming took 0 bases from V and 1 from J; bases not matched to a gene: 4. Looked up from germline, CDR1 is MGHDK and CDR2 is SYGVNS. CDR3 DNA: TGTGCCAGCAGTGAATATGGACAGGGCAATAACTATGGCTACACCTTC. It yields the protein CASSEYGQGNNYGYTF.

The chain has TRBV7-2 and TRBJ1-2, with 9 bases lining up with TRBD1. The CDR3 runs 16 residues. The J segment lost 0 bases and the V segment lost 5 bases, leaving 7 bases of the junction unmatched. The germline CDR1 and CDR2 sequences are SGHTA and FQGNSA. CDR3: CASSPQTGGANYGYTF. The CDR3 DNA follows: TGTGCCAGCAGCCCCCAGACAGGGGGTGCTAACTATGGCTACACCTTC.

V gene TRBV29-1 combines with J gene TRBJ2-3; D not certain. This CDR3 contains 14 residues. Germline V gene lookup returns CDR1 SQVTM and CDR2 ANQGSEA. V lost 3 bases, J lost 4 bases, and 14 bases lay in between. The CDR3 spells CSVDGSKGADTQYF. CDR3 DNA sequence: TGCAGCGTTGATGGGTCGAAGGGCGCAGATACGCAGTATTTT.